This T cell receptor beta chain was identified during a study of cytomegalovirus exposure and HLA in healthy donors. Study outcomes and limitations: There were some public TCRs occurring in many donors, but most TCR sequences were rare. Later, an analysis found that TCR clusters from the first cohort tended to co-occur in the roughly 110 validation repertoires. Cytomegalovirus association was assigned to approximately 160 TCR beta chains.

The CDR3 runs to 13 residues. Germline V gene lookup returns CDR1 SGHNT and CDR2 YYREEE (reference sequence). V was cut by 5 bases and J by 3 bases, with 9 bases left in between. Concerning this clone: Its antigen is not identified.

The donors were members of the validation cohort comprising over a hundred subjects, separate from the approximately 670-subject first cohort. The assay was immunoSEQ multiplex PCR, and TCRdb's table has in-frame clones only and misses some. The table includes just under 150,000 clones, approximately 88% detected once. V is TRBV5-4 and J is TRBJ1-5; tentative D call: TRBD1 (6 bases). The source is a man between 18 and 35 years old in good health and CMV-seropositive. Sequenced sample: PBMCs. The CDR3 sequence: CASRAGANQPQHF. The CDR3 DNA reads as TGTGCCAGCAGGGCGGGGGCCAATCAGCCCCAGCATTTT. Complete variable domain (other parts from reference TRBV5-4 and TRBJ1-5): ETGVTQSPTHLIKTRGQQVTLRCSSQSGHNTVSWYQQALGQGPQFIFQYYREEENGRGNFPPRFSGLQFPNYSSELNVNALELDDSALYLCASRAGANQPQHFGDGTRLSIL.